This TCR beta chain was sequenced in a study of blood T cell repertoires in COVID-19. Study summary: Samples came from the United States, Italy and Spain, spanning acute and convalescent COVID-19.

In the original analysis: Counts of nucleated cells, estimated from reference gene primer amplification, were obtained. Data came from immunoSEQ multiplex PCR; TCRdb stores just in-frame clones and leaves some out. V and J calls and clone size are those listed in that table; D and trimming were worked out from the DNA. The table lists some 460,000 clones, about 85% of them singletons. Per germline, CDR1 MGHRA and CDR2 YSYEKL. The CDR3 runs to 16 residues. J lost 2 bases, V lost 3 bases, and 3 bases had no gene match. Recruits, aged roughly 18 to 95 years, lived in 24 US areas. Two consecutive negative NP/OP PCR tests, clearance, or resolved symptoms defined Cohort 3 recovery.

This chain links TRBV4-1 with TRBJ1-5; TRBD1 matches 11 bases. The TCR originated in a woman aged 18-29 years who had recovered from COVID-19. The source material was PBMCs or T cells enriched from blood (not recorded which). CDR3 sequence reads: CASSQGQGDGNQPQHF. The CDR3 DNA reads as TGCGCCAGCAGCCAGGGACAGGGGGATGGCAATCAGCCCCAGCATTTT.